These 10 T cell receptor beta chains came from one sample sequenced in a study of T cells expressing NK-cell markers. With the 5' RACE reads reprocessed, TCRdb shows one record per CDR3 protein and no DNA. The sample is made up of 400,000 to 450,000 distinct CDR3 sequences, and the top ten hold 7.3% of it. Sequencing used blood T cells: a sorted CD56 or NKG2C T cell subset, CD4+ or CD8+ T cells, or bulk PBMC T cells (not recorded which). Receptors were obtained from a woman aged 18-69 years in good health.

The V gene is TRBV29-1, the J gene TRBJ2-3; TCRdb reports TRBD2, a call that lacks DNA to check it against. This CDR3 is 15 amino acids long. Germline V lookup: CDR1 SQVTM, CDR2 ANQGSEA. The chain's CDR3 is CSVGRDYQGRDTQYF.

The rearrangement joins TRBV5-1 to TRBJ2-7; TCRdb lists TRBD2, though no DNA is available to test this call. The CDR3 length is 16 residues. Germline CDR1 is SGHRS and CDR2 is YFSETQ. This CDR3 is CASSGATSGGPYEQYF.

This chain connects TRBV5-1 to TRBJ1-1; TCRdb returns TRBD1, unconfirmable since there is no DNA. The germline CDR1 and CDR2 sequences are SGHRS and YFSETQ. The CDR3 consists of 14 residues. CDR3 sequence: CASSSGTGGPEAFF. Filled out from reference TRBV5-1 and TRBJ1-1, the complete variable domain reads KAGVTQTPRYLIKTRGQQVTLSCSPISGHRSVSWYQQTPGQGLQFLFEYFSETQRNKGNFPGRFSGRQFSNSRSEMNVSTLELGDSALYLCASSSGTGGPEAFFGQGTRLTVV.

CDR3 amino acids: CSARDHGQYNEQFF. The chain joins TRBV20-1 to TRBJ2-1; there is no DNA to check the TCRdb D call of TRBD1. This CDR3 comprises 14 residues. Germline V CDR1 and CDR2: DFQATT, SNEGSKA (reference sequence).

This chain links TRBV20-1 with TRBJ2-4. The CDR3 consists of 11 residues. Germline V gene lookup returns CDR1 DFQATT and CDR2 SNEGSKA (reference sequence). CDR3: CSARGWGIQYF.

This chain uses TRBV7-2 with TRBJ2-3; lacking DNA, the TRBD2 call made by TCRdb goes unchecked. This CDR3 is 16 amino acids long. Germline loops: CDR1 SGHTA, CDR2 FQGNSA. The CDR3: CASSLASGRLADTQYF.

The J gene is TRBJ2-1, the V gene TRBV20-1; TCRdb's D call, TRBD1, is unchecked because there is no DNA. This CDR3 comprises 14 residues. In germline, CDR1 is DFQATT, CDR2 SNEGSKA (reference sequence). CDR3 protein: CSAKSGGRMNEQFF.

The CDR3 protein is CAWSRRQAAERNSPLHF. The gene calls are TRBV30 and TRBJ1-6; TCRdb indicates TRBD1, and absent DNA this call remains unverified. Per germline, CDR1 GTSNPN and CDR2 SVGIG (reference sequence). The CDR3 consists of 17 residues. Full variable domain (rest looked up from reference TRBV30 and TRBJ1-6): SQTIHQWPATLVQPVGSPLSLECTVEGTSNPNLYWYRQAAGRGLQLLFYSVGIGQISSEVPQNLSASRPQDRQFILSSKKLLLSDSGFYLCAWSRRQAAERNSPLHFGNGTRLTVT.

The chain links TRBV20-1 to TRBJ1-2; TCRdb gives TRBD1 as the D gene, but with no DNA this cannot be confirmed. Germline V gives CDR1 DFQATT, CDR2 SNEGSKA (reference sequence). The CDR3 extends over 14 amino acids. The CDR3 is CSASPAGENYGYTF.

V and J are TRBV6-5 and TRBJ2-7; the D gene TCRdb calls, TRBD1, cannot be checked with no DNA. This CDR3 is 15 amino acids long. Germline-derived CDR1 and CDR2 are MNHEY and SVGAGI. CDR3 amino acids: CASSYSGDGTYEQYF.